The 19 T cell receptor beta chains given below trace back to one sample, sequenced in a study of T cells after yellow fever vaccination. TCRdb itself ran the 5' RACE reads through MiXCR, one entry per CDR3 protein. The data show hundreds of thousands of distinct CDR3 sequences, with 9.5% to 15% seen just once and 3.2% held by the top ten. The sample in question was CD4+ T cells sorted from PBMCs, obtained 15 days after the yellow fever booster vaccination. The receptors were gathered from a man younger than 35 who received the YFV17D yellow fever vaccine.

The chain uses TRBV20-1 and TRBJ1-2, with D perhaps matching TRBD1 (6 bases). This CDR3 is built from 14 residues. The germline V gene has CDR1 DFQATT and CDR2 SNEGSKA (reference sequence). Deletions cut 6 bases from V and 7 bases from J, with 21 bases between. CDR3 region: CSAHRTGFLSGYTF. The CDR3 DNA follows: TGCAGTGCGCACCGAACAGGGTTTCTAAGTGGCTACACCTTC.

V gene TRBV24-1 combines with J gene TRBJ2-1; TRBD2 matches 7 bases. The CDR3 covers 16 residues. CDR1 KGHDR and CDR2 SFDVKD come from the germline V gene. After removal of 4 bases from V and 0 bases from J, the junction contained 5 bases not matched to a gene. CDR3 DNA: TGTGCCACCAGTGACCCAGCGGGGAGCTCCTACAATGAGCAGTTCTTC. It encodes CATSDPAGSSYNEQFF.

In nucleotides, the CDR3 is TGTGCCAGCTCATTATCGGGAGACTCTGGGGCCAACGTCCTGACTTTC. Translation gives CASSLSGDSGANVLTF. V usage is TRBV18 and J usage is TRBJ2-6, with TRBD2 as a possible D gene (6 bases). CDR3 size: 16 residues. Germline V gene lookup returns CDR1 KGHSH and CDR2 LQKENI. Between the trimmed V and J ends, which lost 5 bases and 0 bases, there was a span of 11 bases.

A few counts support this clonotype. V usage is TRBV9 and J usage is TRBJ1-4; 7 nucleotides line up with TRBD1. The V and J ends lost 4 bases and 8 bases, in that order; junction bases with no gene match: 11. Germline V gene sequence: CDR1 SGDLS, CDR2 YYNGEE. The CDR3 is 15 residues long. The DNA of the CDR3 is TGTGCCAGCAGCCCATCGACAGGGAAGGGGGAAAAACTGTTTTTT. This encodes CASSPSTGKGEKLFF.

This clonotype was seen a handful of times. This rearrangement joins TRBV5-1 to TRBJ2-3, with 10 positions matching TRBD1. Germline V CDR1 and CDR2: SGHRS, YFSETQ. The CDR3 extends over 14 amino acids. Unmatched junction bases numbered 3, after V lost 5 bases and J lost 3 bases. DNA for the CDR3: TGCGCCAGCAGACTGGGACAGGGGACAGATACGCAGTATTTT. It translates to CASRLGQGTDTQYF.

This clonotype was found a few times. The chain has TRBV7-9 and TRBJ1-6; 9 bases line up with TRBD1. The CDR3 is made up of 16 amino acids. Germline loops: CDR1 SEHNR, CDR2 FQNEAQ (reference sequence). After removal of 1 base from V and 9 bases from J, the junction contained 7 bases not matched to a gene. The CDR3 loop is CASSLGTGDNSSPLHF. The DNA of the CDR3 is TGTGCCAGCAGCTTAGGGACAGGGGATAATAGTTCACCCCTCCACTTT.

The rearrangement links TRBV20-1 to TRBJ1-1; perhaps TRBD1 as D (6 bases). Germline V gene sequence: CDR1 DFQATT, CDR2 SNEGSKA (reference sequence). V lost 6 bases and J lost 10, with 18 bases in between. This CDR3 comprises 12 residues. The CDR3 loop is CSAQGHSVGAFF. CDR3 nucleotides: TGCAGTGCCCAGGGGCATTCCGTCGGAGCTTTCTTT.

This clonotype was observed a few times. The CDR3 nucleotides read TGTGCCATCAGTGAGCAACAGGGGGGTAATGAGCAGTTCTTC. As protein: CAISEQQGGNEQFF. The rearrangement uses TRBV10-3 and TRBJ2-1; 8 positions agree with TRBD1. Germline V gene lookup returns CDR1 ENHRY and CDR2 SYGVKD. V was clipped by 2 bases and J by 7 bases; unmatched bases: 4. This CDR3 is built from 14 residues.

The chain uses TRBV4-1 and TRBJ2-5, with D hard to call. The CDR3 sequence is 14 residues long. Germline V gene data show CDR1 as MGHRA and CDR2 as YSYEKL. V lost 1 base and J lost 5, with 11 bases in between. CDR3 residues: CASSQGPSSETQYF. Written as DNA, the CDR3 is TGCGCCAGCAGCCAAGGACCCTCCTCGGAGACCCAGTACTTC.

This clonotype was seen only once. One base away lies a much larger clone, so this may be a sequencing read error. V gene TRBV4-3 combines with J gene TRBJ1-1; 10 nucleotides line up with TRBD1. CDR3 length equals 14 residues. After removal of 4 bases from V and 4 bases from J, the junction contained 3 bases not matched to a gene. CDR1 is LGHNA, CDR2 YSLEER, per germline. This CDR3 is CASSRTGGVTEAFF. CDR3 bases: TGCGCCAGCAGCCGGACAGGGGGGGTCACTGAAGCTTTCTTT.

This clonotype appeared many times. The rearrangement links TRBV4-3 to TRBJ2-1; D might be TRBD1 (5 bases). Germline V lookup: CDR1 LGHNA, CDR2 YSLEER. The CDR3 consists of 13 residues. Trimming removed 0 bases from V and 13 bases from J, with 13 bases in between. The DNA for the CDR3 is TGCGCCAGCAGCCAAGAATCGGGTCAGGGTCAGTTCTTC. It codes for CASSQESGQGQFF.

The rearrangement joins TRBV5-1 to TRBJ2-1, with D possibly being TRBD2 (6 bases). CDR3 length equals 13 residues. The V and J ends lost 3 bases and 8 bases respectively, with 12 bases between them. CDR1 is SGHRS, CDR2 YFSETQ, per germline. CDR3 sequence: CASSSDQRDEQFF. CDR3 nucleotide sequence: TGCGCCAGCAGCTCCGATCAGCGGGATGAGCAGTTCTTC.

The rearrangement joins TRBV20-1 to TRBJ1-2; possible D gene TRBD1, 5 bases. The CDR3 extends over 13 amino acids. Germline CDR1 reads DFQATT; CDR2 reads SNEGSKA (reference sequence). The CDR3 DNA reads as TGCATCGCCTCCGGGGCGGCTAACTATGGCTACACCTTC. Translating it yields CIASGAANYGYTF.

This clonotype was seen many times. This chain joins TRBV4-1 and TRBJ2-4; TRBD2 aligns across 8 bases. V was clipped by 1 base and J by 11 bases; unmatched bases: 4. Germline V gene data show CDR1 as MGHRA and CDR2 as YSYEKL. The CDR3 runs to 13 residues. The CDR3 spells CASSQGGLEVQYF. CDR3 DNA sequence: TGCGCCAGCAGCCAAGGGGGACTAGAGGTTCAGTACTTC.

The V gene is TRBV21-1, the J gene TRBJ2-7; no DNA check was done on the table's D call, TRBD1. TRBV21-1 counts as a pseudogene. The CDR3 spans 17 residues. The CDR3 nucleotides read TGTGCCAGGACCAAGACAGGACTACGAGACCTTACCTACGAGCAGTACTTC. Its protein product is CARTKTGLRDLTYEQYF.

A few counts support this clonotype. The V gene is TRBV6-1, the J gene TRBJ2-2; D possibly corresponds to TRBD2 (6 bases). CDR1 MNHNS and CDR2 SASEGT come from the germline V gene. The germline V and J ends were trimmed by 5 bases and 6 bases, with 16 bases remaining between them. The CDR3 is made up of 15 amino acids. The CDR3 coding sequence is TGTGCCAGCAGTTTGGAGGGTATAAGCTCCGGGGAGCTGTTTTTT. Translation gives CASSLEGISSGELFF.

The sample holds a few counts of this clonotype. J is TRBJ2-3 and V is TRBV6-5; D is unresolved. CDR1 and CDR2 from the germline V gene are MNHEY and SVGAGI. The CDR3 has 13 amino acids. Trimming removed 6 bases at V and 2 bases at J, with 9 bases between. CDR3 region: CASRGISTDTQYF. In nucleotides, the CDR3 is TGTGCCAGCAGGGGGATCTCCACAGATACGCAGTATTTT.

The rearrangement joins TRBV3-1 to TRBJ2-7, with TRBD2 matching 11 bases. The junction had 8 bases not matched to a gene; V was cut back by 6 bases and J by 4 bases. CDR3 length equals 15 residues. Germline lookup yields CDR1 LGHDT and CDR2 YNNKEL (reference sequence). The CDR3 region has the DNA TGTGCCAGCAGGGGTAGCGGGGGGGCCACATACGAGCAGTACTTC. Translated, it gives CASRGSGGATYEQYF.

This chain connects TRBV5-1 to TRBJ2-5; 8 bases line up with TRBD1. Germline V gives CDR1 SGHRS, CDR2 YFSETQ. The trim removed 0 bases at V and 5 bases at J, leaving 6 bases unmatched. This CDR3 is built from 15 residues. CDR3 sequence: CASSLVGQGGETQYF. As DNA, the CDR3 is TGCGCCAGCAGCTTGGTTGGACAGGGTGGTGAGACCCAGTACTTC.